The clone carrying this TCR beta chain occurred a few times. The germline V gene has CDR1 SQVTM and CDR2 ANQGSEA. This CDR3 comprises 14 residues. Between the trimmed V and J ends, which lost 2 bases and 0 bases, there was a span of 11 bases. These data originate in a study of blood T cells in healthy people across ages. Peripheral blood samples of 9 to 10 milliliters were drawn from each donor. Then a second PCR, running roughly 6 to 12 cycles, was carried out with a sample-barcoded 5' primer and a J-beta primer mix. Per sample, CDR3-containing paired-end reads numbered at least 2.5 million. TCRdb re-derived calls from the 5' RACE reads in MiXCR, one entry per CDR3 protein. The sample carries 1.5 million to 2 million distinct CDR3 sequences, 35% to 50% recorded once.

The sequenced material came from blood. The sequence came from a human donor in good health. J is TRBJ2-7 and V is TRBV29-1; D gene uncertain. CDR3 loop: CSVEMVPASYEQYF. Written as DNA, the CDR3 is TGCAGCGTTGAAATGGTACCAGCCTCCTACGAGCAGTACTTC.